Below, 21 T cell receptor beta chains from the same sample are listed, as sequenced in a study of shared clonotypes between healthy human individuals. The data were produced by immunoSEQ multiplex PCR, yet TCRdb's version contains in-frame clones alone and is incomplete. Of over a million clones detected, roughly 74% appear once; the ten largest clones hold 0.6% to 0.75%. Sequenced input: memory CD4+ T cells from PBMCs. Specified subset: CD45RA-negative fraction. These receptors were taken from a man aged 18 to 30 in good health. Some clones in this sample may be carry-over from other donors' samples.

This chain uses TRBV28 with TRBJ2-3; TRBD1 might be the D (5 bases). Germline V gene data show CDR1 as MDHEN and CDR2 as SYDVKM. Trimming left V 5 bases short and J 8 bases short, with 11 bases between. This CDR3 is 12 amino acids long. The CDR3 DNA reads as TGTGCCAGCAGTAAAACAGGTGGTACGCAGTATTTT. Residues: CASSKTGGTQYF. Drawing the rest from reference TRBV28 and TRBJ2-3, the complete variable domain is DVKVTQSSRYLVKRTGEKVFLECVQDMDHENMFWYRQDPGLGLRLIYFSYDVKMKEKGDIPEGYSVSREKKERFSLILESASTNQTSMYLCASSKTGGTQYFGPGTRLTVL.

This clone appeared a few times. The chain couples TRBV9 to TRBJ1-5, with 8 bases that match TRBD1. Losses at the gene ends were 0 bases for V and 2 bases for J; bases not matched to a gene: 1. The germline V gene encodes CDR1 SGDLS and CDR2 YYNGEE. CDR3 length equals 15 residues. The CDR3 DNA reads TGTGCCAGCAGCGTAGGGGGACAGGGCAATCAGCCCCAGCATTTT. Translation gives CASSVGGQGNQPQHF.

The chain has TRBV2 and TRBJ1-5; D remains unclear. Germline V lookup: CDR1 SNHLY, CDR2 FYNNEI. This CDR3 region has 14 residues. V gave up 6 bases and J gave up 4 bases, with 13 bases separating them. The CDR3: CASSVTSGNQPQHF. The CDR3, as DNA: TGTGCCAGCAGCGTCACTTCGGGAAATCAGCCCCAGCATTTT.

The CDR3 spells CASSEDRAQPQHF. CDR3 nucleotides: TGTGCCAGCAGTGAGGACAGGGCTCAGCCCCAGCATTTT. The chain joins TRBV6-1 to TRBJ1-5, with 8 nucleotides matching TRBD1. Germline V gives CDR1 MNHNS, CDR2 SASEGT. Trimming cost V 3 bases and J 6 bases; bases outside gene matches: 1. There are 13 residues in the CDR3.

The V gene is TRBV6-5, the J gene TRBJ1-1; 7 positions agree with TRBD1. Losses at the gene ends were 0 bases for V and 11 bases for J; bases not matched to a gene: 6. This CDR3 spans 13 amino acids. CDR1 is MNHEY and CDR2 is SVGAGI in the germline V gene. DNA for the CDR3: TGTGCCAGCAGTTACTCCGACAGGGTGGGCGCTTTCTTT. Translating gives CASSYSDRVGAFF.

The sample holds a few counts of this clone. V gene TRBV7-9 combines with J gene TRBJ1-1, with TRBD1 as a possible D gene (6 bases). Deletions cut 2 bases from V and 5 bases from J, with 15 bases between. Germline assignment: CDR1 SEHNR and CDR2 FQNEAQ (reference sequence). This CDR3 is built from 15 residues. In DNA form, the CDR3 reads TGTGCCAGCAGCTTATTACGGGGGCCACGGACTGAAGCTTTCTTT. As protein: CASSLLRGPRTEAFF.

The rearrangement uses TRBV2 and TRBJ1-5; the D is unclear. Germline-derived CDR1 and CDR2 are SNHLY and FYNNEI. This CDR3 spans 12 amino acids. The V end was cut by 8 bases, the J end by 4 bases, with 9 bases between. CDR3 amino acids: CASQTGNQPQHF. The CDR3 DNA is TGTGCCAGCCAGACGGGGAATCAGCCCCAGCATTTT.

V gene TRBV5-1 combines with J gene TRBJ2-5; tentatively, D is TRBD1 (5 bases). Trimming took 2 bases from V and 4 from J, leaving 18 bases between them. In germline, CDR1 is SGHRS, CDR2 YFSETQ. This CDR3 region has 16 residues. CDR3 coding DNA: TGCGCCAGCAGCTTCAGGGCGACTGGACGATTAGAGACCCAGTACTTC. Translated: CASSFRATGRLETQYF. Filled out from reference TRBV5-1 and TRBJ2-5, the complete variable domain reads KAGVTQTPRYLIKTRGQQVTLSCSPISGHRSVSWYQQTPGQGLQFLFEYFSETQRNKGNFPGRFSGRQFSNSRSEMNVSTLELGDSALYLCASSFRATGRLETQYFGPGTRLLVL.

This clone was picked up a small number of times. This chain uses TRBV10-3 with TRBJ1-1, with D unresolved. This CDR3 has 13 amino acids. V lost 3 bases and J lost 6, with 11 bases in between. Germline V gene lookup returns CDR1 ENHRY and CDR2 SYGVKD. The CDR3, as DNA: TGTGCCATCAGTGAACCCGGGCTGGCTGAAGCTTTCTTT. Translating it yields CAISEPGLAEAFF.

V and J are TRBV29-1 and TRBJ2-5, with 7 bases lining up with TRBD1. CDR3 length: 15 residues. V was pared by 0 bases and J by 5 bases, with 9 bases of the junction left unmatched. Per germline, CDR1 SQVTM and CDR2 ANQGSEA. CDR3 bases: TGCAGCGTTGAAGATCCTCAGGCAGGGGGTGAGACCCAGTACTTC. Encoded protein: CSVEDPQAGGETQYF.

On this clone itself: Different DNA sequences within this sample yield the same CDR3. V is TRBV5-1 and J is TRBJ2-1; weak D call: TRBD2 (5 bases). The CDR3 spans 15 residues. V dropped 0 bases and J dropped 1 base, with 8 bases sitting between them. Germline V lookup: CDR1 SGHRS, CDR2 YFSETQ. The CDR3 loop is CASSLASGSYNEQFF. The CDR3 DNA reads as TGCGCCAGCAGCTTGGCCTCGGGATCCTACAATGAGCAGTTCTTC. Together with reference TRBV5-1 and TRBJ2-1, the CDR3 gives the full variable domain: KAGVTQTPRYLIKTRGQQVTLSCSPISGHRSVSWYQQTPGQGLQFLFEYFSETQRNKGNFPGRFSGRQFSNSRSEMNVSTLELGDSALYLCASSLASGSYNEQFFGPGTRLTVL.

The CDR3 loop reads CASSLGISGRLWGNEQFF. Here the CDR3 DNA reads TGTGCCAGCAGCTTAGGTATTAGCGGGAGGTTGTGGGGGAATGAGCAGTTCTTC. The chain carries TRBV7-2 and TRBJ2-1; 10 bases are a match to TRBD2. CDR1 is SGHTA and CDR2 is FQGNSA in the germline V gene. The J segment lost 7 bases and the V segment lost 1 base, leaving 13 bases of the junction unmatched. This CDR3 has 18 amino acids. The full variable domain, in which reference TRBV7-2 and TRBJ2-1 provide the parts outside the CDR3, is GAGVSQSPSNKVTEKGKDVELRCDPISGHTALYWYRQSLGQGLEFLIYFQGNSAPDKSGLPSDRFSAERTGGSVSTLTIQRTQQEDSAVYLCASSLGISGRLWGNEQFFGPGTRLTVL.

The V call is TRBV5-1, the J call TRBJ1-1; D remains unclear. V dropped 6 bases and J dropped 1 base, with 13 bases sitting between them. Per the germline V gene, CDR1 is SGHRS and CDR2 is YFSETQ. This CDR3 contains 14 residues. CDR3: CASKASSGNTEAFF. In nucleotides, the CDR3 is TGCGCCAGCAAGGCCAGCTCAGGGAACACTGAAGCTTTCTTT.

The genes are TRBV7-2 and TRBJ2-1, with no clear D. This CDR3 comprises 16 residues. From germline, CDR1 is SGHTA and CDR2 FQGNSA. Trimming removed 1 base at V and 4 bases at J, with 14 bases between. The CDR3 DNA is TGTGCCAGCAGCTTAGATTTCTCCCTGTTGTACAATGAGCAGTTCTTC. Translating gives CASSLDFSLLYNEQFF.

The J gene is TRBJ2-1, the V gene TRBV10-3, with TRBD1 matching 7 bases. Germline V gives CDR1 ENHRY, CDR2 SYGVKD. The CDR3 contains 14 residues. After removal of 4 bases from V and 7 bases from J, the junction contained 7 bases not matched to a gene. The CDR3 loop reads CAISGGTEGNEQFF. In DNA form, the CDR3 reads TGTGCCATCAGTGGAGGGACAGAGGGAAATGAGCAGTTCTTC.

V gene TRBV5-4 combines with J gene TRBJ1-1, with a tentative D call TRBD1 (5 bases). Germline V CDR1 and CDR2: SGHNT, YYREEE (reference sequence). The CDR3 consists of 15 residues. Trimming took 2 bases from V and 1 from J, leaving 12 bases between them. CDR3 amino acids: CASSFRVFRNTEAFF. The CDR3 DNA follows: TGTGCCAGCAGCTTCAGGGTGTTTCGGAACACTGAAGCTTTCTTT.

The chain combines TRBV6-1 with TRBJ2-7; a possible D gene is TRBD2 (6 bases). The germline V gene has CDR1 MNHNS and CDR2 SASEGT. V was shortened by 6 bases and J by 2 bases, with 17 bases between the two germline ends. The CDR3 totals 15 residues. The chain's CDR3 is CASRAERRGPYEQYF. The CDR3 region has the DNA TGTGCCAGCAGGGCTGAGCGGCGGGGACCCTACGAGCAGTACTTC.

This chain uses TRBV11-2 with TRBJ2-7; 10 bases are a match to TRBD1. V lost 4 bases and J lost 3; bases outside the gene matches: 6. Germline V lookup: CDR1 SGHAT, CDR2 FQNNGV. This CDR3 is built from 15 residues. The CDR3 sequence is CASSSYRDRGYEQYF. The CDR3, as DNA: TGTGCCAGCAGCTCTTACCGGGACAGGGGCTACGAGCAGTACTTC.

Comments on this clone: Other DNA sequences in the same sample also yield this CDR3. The chain joins TRBV29-1 to TRBJ2-5; 7 bases align to TRBD2. The germline V gene has CDR1 SQVTM and CDR2 ANQGSEA. With 3 bases clipped from V and 5 bases from J, the junction kept 6 bases outside the gene matches. The CDR3 covers 13 residues. The CDR3 coding sequence is TGCAGCGTTGAGGGGGGGAGAGGGGAGACCCAGTACTTC. Translation gives CSVEGGRGETQYF.

This clone was picked up one time. V and J are TRBV7-9 and TRBJ2-7; tentatively, D is TRBD2 (7 bases). The CDR3 is 16 residues long. From germline, CDR1 is SEHNR and CDR2 FQNEAQ (reference sequence). V dropped 6 bases and J dropped 3 bases, with 21 bases sitting between them. The chain's CDR3 is CASSNRPGGVFYEQYF. The DNA of the CDR3 is TGTGCCAGCAGTAACCGCCCGGGGGGCGTCTTCTACGAGCAGTACTTC.

The CDR3 loop reads CASSSQSATGELFF. CDR3 in DNA: TGTGCCAGCAGCTCGCAATCGGCCACCGGGGAGCTGTTTTTT. The chain couples TRBV7-3 to TRBJ2-2; D is undetermined. Trimming removed 4 bases at V and 4 bases at J, with 10 bases between. The CDR3 is 14 amino acids. CDR1 and CDR2 (germline): SGHTA, FQGTGA. Looking up the rest from reference TRBV7-3 and TRBJ2-2 gives the full variable domain: GAGVSQTPSNKVTEKGKYVELRCDPISGHTALYWYRQSLGQGPEFLIYFQGTGAADDSGLPNDRFFAVRPEGSVSTLKIQRTERGDSAVYLCASSSQSATGELFFGEGSRLTVL.